The 25 T cell receptor beta chains below were found in one sample sequenced in a study of breast tumors, draining lymph nodes, adjacent tissues. The lymph nodes were axillary draining lymph nodes from breast cancer patients. TCRdb processed the multiplex PCR reads anew with MiXCR; each CDR3 protein has one entry. The sample holds approximately 230,000 distinct CDR3 sequences, under 40% seen once. Sequencing used axillary lymph node tissue. Receptors originate from a female donor with breast cancer. Some clones in this sample may be carry-over from other donors' samples.

This clonotype has a count of ten or more. This chain connects TRBV5-8 to TRBJ1-4; D is perhaps TRBD1 (5 bases). Germline values: CDR1 SGHTS, CDR2 YDEGEE. Trimming stripped 4 bases from V and 3 bases from J, with 16 bases between. The CDR3 runs 16 residues. The CDR3 sequence is CASSPRARGANEKLFF. CDR3 nucleotide sequence: TGTGCCAGCAGCCCACGGGCACGGGGGGCTAATGAAAAACTGTTTTTT.

This chain links TRBV29-1 with TRBJ2-7; D gene ambiguous. Per germline, CDR1 SQVTM and CDR2 ANQGSEA. The CDR3 is 12 amino acids. V was shortened by 4 bases and J by 2 bases, with 9 bases between the two germline ends. As DNA, the CDR3 is TGCAGCGTTGGGACCCTTGCCTACGAGCAGTACTTC. As protein: CSVGTLAYEQYF.

The CDR3 spells CAGTQGTLAGGDEQFF. As DNA, the CDR3 is TGTGCCGGTACCCAGGGGACACTAGCGGGAGGTGATGAGCAGTTCTTC. The gene calls are TRBV19 and TRBJ2-1; 12 bases fit TRBD2. CDR3 length: 16 residues. The germline V gene has CDR1 LNHDA and CDR2 SQIVND (reference sequence). Trimming removed 11 bases from V and 8 bases from J; junction bases left unmatched: 16.

Ten or more counts support this clonotype. The rearrangement links TRBV4-1 to TRBJ2-7, with TRBD2 as a possible D gene (5 bases). CDR1 and CDR2 (germline): MGHRA, YSYEKL. Trimming removed 1 base from V and 2 bases from J, with 6 bases in between. The CDR3 spans 13 residues. The DNA for the CDR3 is TGCGCCAGCAGCCAAGGAGGGACCTACGAGCAGTACTTC. Translating it yields CASSQGGTYEQYF.

This chain connects TRBV18 to TRBJ1-2; TRBD1 aligns across 7 bases. J lost 4 bases, V lost 5 bases, and 16 bases had no gene match. Germline-derived CDR1 and CDR2 are KGHSH and LQKENI. CDR3 length: 17 amino acids. DNA of the CDR3: TGTGCCAGCTCAGCGCCGGGACAGATGGAAGGGGTCTATGGCTACACCTTC. This translates into CASSAPGQMEGVYGYTF.

Concerning this clonotype itself: Relative to the germline gene, one junction end is altered; a read error may explain this. The chain combines TRBV5-5 with TRBJ2-1; 7 bases map to TRBD2. The CDR3 loop spans 15 amino acids. The V gene's germline CDR1 is SGHKS and CDR2 YYEKEE (reference sequence). Here the CDR3 reads CASRLGGLTYNGQFF. DNA for the CDR3: TGTGCCAGCAGGCTGGGAGGGCTGACCTACAATGGGCAGTTCTTC.

This clonotype was picked up a small number of times. This rearrangement joins TRBV18 to TRBJ2-2; 7 positions match TRBD1. V lost 1 base and J lost 3; bases outside the gene matches: 2. The germline V gene has CDR1 KGHSH and CDR2 LQKENI. CDR3 size: 15 residues. The CDR3 bases are TGTGCCAGCTCACCACAGGGGGCGCACACCGGGGAGCTGTTTTTT. Its translation: CASSPQGAHTGELFF. Full variable domain (outside the CDR3, taken from reference TRBV18 and TRBJ2-2): NAGVMQNPRHLVRRRGQEARLRCSPMKGHSHVYWYRQLPEEGLKFMVYLQKENIIDESGMPKERFSAEFPKEGPSILRIQQVVRGDSAAYFCASSPQGAHTGELFFGEGSRLTVL.

This clonotype has at least ten counts. V is TRBV4-1 and J is TRBJ2-2; tentatively, D is TRBD2 (6 bases). CDR1 MGHRA and CDR2 YSYEKL come from the germline V gene. V dropped 2 bases and J dropped 9 bases, with 13 bases sitting between them. The CDR3 length is 14 residues. CDR3 bases: TGCGCCAGCAGCCAATTGGAGGGGAACAGGGAGCTGTTTTTT. Protein: CASSQLEGNRELFF.

Turning to this clonotype: This may arise from a read error, as a much more abundant clone is one base away. The chain couples TRBV14 to TRBJ2-7, with D possibly TRBD1 on 6 matching bases. Germline V gene sequence: CDR1 SGHDN, CDR2 FVKESK. Trimming shortened V by 3 bases and J by 9 bases, and 24 bases separated the two germline ends. The CDR3 has 16 residues. The CDR3 bases are TGTGCCAGCAGCCACTCATCAGGGGCCGTTGTGGACGCGCAGTACTTC. It codes for CASSHSSGAVVDAQYF.

In DNA, the CDR3 is TGTGCCAGCAGCTCCGAACGGGGATCAGATACGCAGTATTTT. It specifies CASSSERGSDTQYF. The V gene is TRBV5-4, the J gene TRBJ2-3, with D possibly TRBD2 on 5 matching bases. The germline V gene encodes CDR1 SGHNT and CDR2 YYREEE (reference sequence). There are 14 residues in the CDR3. V was pared by 3 bases and J by 4 bases, with 12 bases between.

The V call is TRBV18, the J call TRBJ2-3; D is possibly TRBD1 (5 bases). V lost 2 bases to trimming and J lost 7 bases, with 10 bases between them. CDR1 KGHSH and CDR2 LQKENI come from the germline V gene. The CDR3 length is 13 residues. The CDR3 is CASSPRGEYTQYF. CDR3 nucleotide sequence: TGTGCCAGCTCACCAAGGGGTGAATATACGCAGTATTTT. The variable domain in full, with the rest retrieved from reference TRBV18 and TRBJ2-3, is NAGVMQNPRHLVRRRGQEARLRCSPMKGHSHVYWYRQLPEEGLKFMVYLQKENIIDESGMPKERFSAEFPKEGPSILRIQQVVRGDSAAYFCASSPRGEYTQYFGPGTRLTVL.

This clonotype was observed many times. This rearrangement joins TRBV12-5 to TRBJ2-7; no clear D. Trimming left V 2 bases short and J 1 base short, with 3 bases between. The germline CDR1 and CDR2 sequences are LGHNT and FRNRAP. The length of the CDR3 is 12 residues. The CDR3 region is CASGLNSYEQYF. In DNA, the CDR3 is TGTGCTAGTGGTTTGAATTCCTACGAGCAGTACTTC.

The chain couples TRBV2 to TRBJ2-7; TRBD2 agrees at 9 bases. The CDR3 covers 16 residues. The V and J ends lost 4 bases and 2 bases, in that order; junction bases with no gene match: 9. The germline V gene has CDR1 SNHLY and CDR2 FYNNEI. The CDR3 here is CASSASASSGTYEQYF. The DNA for the CDR3 is TGTGCCAGCAGTGCTAGCGCCTCTAGCGGGACCTACGAGCAGTACTTC.

This clonotype was observed at least ten times. The gene calls are TRBV20-1 and TRBJ2-7, with D perhaps matching TRBD1 (6 bases). Per the germline V gene, CDR1 is DFQATT and CDR2 is SNEGSKA (reference sequence). The CDR3 loop spans 13 amino acids. Between the trimmed V and J ends, which lost 4 bases and 2 bases, there was a span of 12 bases. The DNA for the CDR3 is TGCAGTGCTATCCGGGACAAACCCTACGAGCAGTACTTC. Residues: CSAIRDKPYEQYF.

Points on this clonotype: A much larger clone lies one base from this, so it may be a read error. This rearrangement joins TRBV20-1 to TRBJ2-5; D might be TRBD2 (6 bases). V lost 6 bases, J lost 4 bases, and 21 bases lay in between. Germline V gene data show CDR1 as DFQATT and CDR2 as SNEGSKA (reference sequence). The length of the CDR3 is 15 residues. The CDR3 DNA follows: TGCAGTGCCAGCCCTACCGGGAGAATACCAGAGACCCAGTACTTC. Protein: CSASPTGRIPETQYF.

On this clonotype itself: Given a much more abundant clone one base away, this may be a read error. The chain is built from TRBV6-5 and TRBJ1-2; D unclear. CDR1 is MNHEY, CDR2 SVGAGI, per germline. The CDR3 loop spans 14 amino acids. The germline V and J ends were trimmed by 7 bases and 3 bases, with 15 bases remaining between them. In DNA form, the CDR3 reads TGTGCCAGCAAAGACGATATGGTGGACTATGGCTACACCTTC. Its protein is CASKDDMVDYGYTF.

This clonotype has at least ten counts. This chain uses TRBV5-8 with TRBJ1-2, with D tentatively TRBD1 (5 bases). The CDR3 runs 12 residues. CDR1 and CDR2 from the germline V gene are SGHTS and YDEGEE. V was clipped by 4 bases and J by 8 bases, with 12 bases between them. The CDR3 DNA follows: TGTGCCAGCAGCCTAGACAGAAGGGGCTACACCTTC. Residues: CASSLDRRGYTF. Combining the CDR3 with reference TRBV5-8 and TRBJ1-2 gives the whole variable domain EAGVTQSPTHLIKTRGQQATLRCSPISGHTSVYWYQQALGLGLQFLLWYDEGEERNRGNFPPRFSGRQFPNYSSELNVNALELEDSALYLCASSLDRRGYTFGSGTRLTVV.

The V call is TRBV6-6, the J call TRBJ2-1; 7 nucleotides match TRBD2. CDR1 MNHNY and CDR2 SVGAGI come from the germline V gene (reference sequence). The CDR3 consists of 14 residues. The V segment lost 6 bases and the J segment 3 bases; nucleotides outside the gene matches: 5. The CDR3 reads CASSPSGRYNEQFF. The CDR3 DNA follows: TGTGCCAGCAGCCCTAGCGGACGCTACAATGAGCAGTTCTTC.

The rearrangement uses TRBV7-9 and TRBJ2-5; TRBD1 might be the D (6 bases). CDR1 SEHNR and CDR2 FQNEAQ come from the germline V gene (reference sequence). The CDR3 spans 12 residues. V was trimmed by 5 bases and J by 11 bases, leaving 15 bases between them. The CDR3 bases are TGTGCCAGCAGCGTATACTTGGGGGCACAGTACTTC. Translating it yields CASSVYLGAQYF.

At least ten counts were recorded for this clonotype. The chain has TRBV20-1 and TRBJ2-2, with D perhaps given as TRBD1 or TRBD2 (5 bases each). Germline loops: CDR1 DFQATT, CDR2 SNEGSKA (reference sequence). This CDR3 comprises 13 residues. V was cut by 1 base and J by 11 bases, with 14 bases left in between. The CDR3 coding sequence is TGCAGTGCTAGAGTTACAGGACTCCAAGAGCTGTTTTTT. It specifies CSARVTGLQELFF.

The CDR3 reads CASSPPGGAGYGYTF. In DNA, the CDR3 is TGTGCCAGCTCACCACCGGGCGGGGCGGGCTATGGCTACACCTTC. The gene calls are TRBV18 and TRBJ1-2, with D possibly matching TRBD1 (5 bases). Between the trimmed V and J ends, which lost 0 bases and 4 bases, there was a span of 12 bases. This CDR3 is 15 amino acids long. Per germline, CDR1 KGHSH and CDR2 LQKENI. Complete variable domain (other parts from reference TRBV18 and TRBJ1-2): NAGVMQNPRHLVRRRGQEARLRCSPMKGHSHVYWYRQLPEEGLKFMVYLQKENIIDESGMPKERFSAEFPKEGPSILRIQQVVRGDSAAYFCASSPPGGAGYGYTFGSGTRLTVV.

This chain links TRBV5-6 with TRBJ2-7; D is unclear. The germline V gene encodes CDR1 SGHDT and CDR2 YYEEEE. The CDR3 spans 13 residues. Deletions cut 0 bases from V and 4 bases from J, with 8 bases between. This CDR3 reads CASSLALSYEQYF. CDR3 coding DNA: TGTGCCAGCAGCTTGGCCTTGTCGTACGAGCAGTACTTC. The variable domain in full, with the rest retrieved from reference TRBV5-6 and TRBJ2-7, is DAGVTQSPTHLIKTRGQQVTLRCSPKSGHDTVSWYQQALGQGPQFIFQYYEEEERQRGNFPDRFSGHQFPNYSSELNVNALLLGDSALYLCASSLALSYEQYFGPGTRLTVT.

This clonotype was seen ten or more times. This sequence joins TRBV18 and TRBJ1-2; 8 bases are shared with TRBD1. The trim removed 6 bases at V and 4 bases at J, leaving 16 bases unmatched. CDR3 length equals 17 residues. Per the germline V gene, CDR1 is KGHSH and CDR2 is LQKENI. Here the CDR3 DNA reads TGTGCCAGCTCGACGTTACCACGACAGGGGCTAAGCTATGGCTACACCTTC. Translation gives CASSTLPRQGLSYGYTF.

This clonotype was recorded many times. The chain couples TRBV6-4 to TRBJ2-1, with D perhaps matching TRBD2 (7 bases). The germline V gene has CDR1 MRHNA and CDR2 SNTAGT. This CDR3 comprises 14 residues. V lost 2 bases and J 7 bases, leaving 12 bases between the germline ends. Here the CDR3 DNA reads TGTGCCAGCAGTGACGAGGGGGGGGCGAATGAGCAGTTCTTC. Its protein product is CASSDEGGANEQFF.

In its sample, this clonotype was seen many times. The chain links TRBV6-4 to TRBJ2-7; no reliable D call. Germline values: CDR1 MRHNA, CDR2 SNTAGT. The CDR3 spans 14 residues. Trimming took 5 bases from V and 3 from J, leaving 14 bases between them. The CDR3 reads CASSKHQTNYEQYF. Here the CDR3 DNA reads TGTGCCAGCAGTAAACACCAAACTAACTACGAGCAGTACTTC.